This paragraph reports one T cell receptor (beta chain). The sample belongs to a study of blood T cell repertoires in COVID-19. Study-level background: The samples span acute and convalescent COVID-19 from the United States, Italy and Spain.

Individuals drawn from 24 US areas were roughly 18 to 95 years old. Each participant's cohort was designated according to participant-reported clinical history. V lost 5 bases to trimming and J lost 6 bases; unmatched junction nucleotides: 10. CDR3 length: 15 residues. CDR1 and CDR2 from the germline V gene are SNHLY and FYNNEI. As handled by the study authors: Counts of nucleated cells, estimated from reference gene primer amplification, were obtained. Produced via immunoSEQ multiplex PCR; TCRdb's table is partial and in-frame only. The DNA was the basis for D and trimming; V, J and clone size are from that table. The sample has hundreds of thousands of clones, 80% to 90% seen once.

The specimen was PBMCs or T cells enriched from blood (not recorded which). The clonotype originates from a woman in her forties or fifties who had been exposed to COVID-19. V and J are TRBV2 and TRBJ1-5, with 7 bases matching TRBD1. The CDR3 DNA is TGTGCCAGCAGTAGCAGGACAGGCGCAGGTCAGCCCCAGCATTTT. Translating gives CASSSRTGAGQPQHF. The complete variable domain, with remaining parts taken from reference TRBV2 and TRBJ1-5, reads EPEVTQTPSHQVTQMGQEVILRCVPISNHLYFYWYRQILGQKVEFLVSFYNNEISEKSEIFDDQFSVERPDGSNFTLKIRSTKLEDSAMYFCASSSRTGAGQPQHFGDGTRLSIL.